This T cell receptor beta chain was identified in a study of cytomegalovirus exposure and HLA in healthy donors (TCRdb year 2017). General notes on the study: An earlier analysis of about 560 of the donors reported about 300 Gb of sequence data and 95 million to 130 million unique TCR beta sequences obtained from 150 million to 200 million T cells. Donor age, sex, ethnicity and CMV serostatus were compiled alongside the repertoire data. A later genetic analysis used genome-wide SNP genotypes for about three fifths of the roughly 700 donors, treating that subset as a discovery cohort. Roughly five DR-DQ haplotypes were treated as single units for association and clustering because of strong linkage in the cohort. Both class I and class II loci were covered by HLA typing, at four-digit resolution. The later analysis used no new phenotypic data to find candidate immune exposures, relying instead on TCR beta sequences and their occurrence across donors. Every discovery cohort repertoire had been produced on one sequencing platform. Typing coverage varied by locus: roughly 629-630 donors for A, B, C, DRB1 and DQB1; some 520 for DQA1; about 590 for DPA1; around 490 for DPB1. The study combined high-throughput TCR immunosequencing, statistical association of individual TCRs with disease status, and machine learning to predict cytomegalovirus infection status. In addition to the first cohort of roughly 700 subjects, a separate validation cohort of 120 different subjects was used. To study patterns of TCR occurrence, a later analysis re-analyzed previously published TCR beta repertoires from around 670 donors and added high-resolution HLA genotyping. Across some 400 genotyped donors of the cohort, an average of about 240,000 unique TCR beta nucleotide sequences per donor were sequenced, and roughly a sixth of those sequences were non-productive. An early release covering 500 to 750 HLA-typed donors comprised 250 to 350 gigabases of sequencing data and 85 million or so unique TCR sequences. Of the 300 to 450 genotyped donors, approximately 80% fell in the genetic ancestry cluster associated with self-reported Caucasian donors. To decide whether each TCR beta V gene segment behaved as functional or pseudogenic, an earlier analysis of 587 of the donors relied on high-throughput TCR beta sequencing. The T cell repertoires of some 700 subjects were profiled by immunosequencing and related to cytomegalovirus serostatus. The aim of the study was to test whether cataloging public T cell receptors could identify signatures of past pathogen exposure.

To note about this clone: Its antigen has not been determined. No much larger clone is present one base from it, and per-base qualities are unavailable.

Taken from cysteine to phenylalanine, the CDR3 has 15 residues. Of the read, only the CDR3 DNA is kept; its 45 bases are in frame from base 1. For CDR1 and CDR2, the germline V gene lists SGHRS and YFSETQ. From V the trimming removes 3 bases and from J it removes 5 bases, while the gene matches leave 9 bases of the junction unaccounted for. Results the study describes overall, beyond this receptor: A later genetic analysis associated a missense DCLRE1C variant with V-gene and J-gene trimming of TCR beta chains, and an independent cohort replicated the association. Because HLA typing was unavailable for some donors at each locus, only the typed subset was used in association tests. A further reported finding was that TCR beta sequences accurately predicted the HLA-A and HLA-B alleles for most subjects in the first cohort. Some IMGT-functional V segments, including TRBV6-2 and TRBV6-3, could not be told apart with the 87-base-pair reads, so those segments were excluded. According to a later analysis, most CMV-associated TCR beta chains appeared to be HLA-restricted, and the HLA associations seemed to be driven largely by CMV exposure. The authors suggested that the approach could potentially be generalized to other disease states and immunological phenotypes. A later genetic analysis reported fewer N-insertions in productive TCRs among donors in an Asian-associated ancestry cluster than the approximately 670-donor mean. For the cohort, immune exposure information was limited to CMV serostatus. The presence/absence analyses assumed that sequencing depth was roughly uniform across donors, and that assumption may not be true. A group of highly shared sequence variants was considered likely to be a technical artifact of the sequencing pipeline. Correlated functional status among segregating V segments might reflect linkage disequilibrium, but an unknown experimental factor could not be ruled out. According to a later analysis, parvovirus B19, influenza, CMV and Epstein-Barr virus appeared linked to several top co-occurrence clusters. This cohort had only TCR beta chains sequenced, and the lack of alpha or paired-chain data limited which features could be detected. Broadly in line with IMGT annotations, most TCR beta V segments showed up in productive rearrangements about 87% or about 30% of the time in an earlier analysis of roughly 590 of the donors. Three of the identified cytomegalovirus-associated TCR beta chains were confirmed in vitro to be specific for cytomegalovirus antigens. The earlier analysis of approximately 540 of the donors excluded roughly 17 rarely observed V segments, including chromosome 9 orphons, because counts were too low. Strong co-occurrence of HLA alleles, especially DR and DQ, made assigning TCR associations to individual alleles difficult. In a later analysis, the rate of TCR association differed among HLA loci, with DRB1 alleles having the most associated TCRs and HLA-C alleles having the fewest. The classifier was reported to diagnose cytomegalovirus status with high specificity and sensitivity in both the original and validation cohorts. A total of 150 to 200 TCR beta chains were listed by the study as associated with cytomegalovirus. In a later analysis, some 18,000 TCR beta sequences were associated with specific HLA alleles at a false discovery rate of 0.05. A later analysis found that HLA-associated TCR beta chains were more clonally expanded and had lower generation probabilities than equally common non-associated chains. Most TCR sequences were seen in very few donors, while some public TCRs were found in many individuals.

The library relied on the immunoSEQ multiplex PCR assay. A mixture of 60 forward primers for TCR Vbeta segments and 13 reverse primers for TCR Jbeta segments was used in the multiplex PCR. Amplification of the CDR3 region of rearranged TCR beta genes was performed with a multiplex PCR assay on genomic DNA. The Illumina HiSeq System was used to sequence the amplified TCR beta libraries as 87-base-pair reads. The original pipeline was this. In a later analysis, tens of millions of unique TCR beta chains were counted across the roughly 610 repertoires, and roughly 11 million of these chains were shared by at least two donors. Raw reads were error-corrected and collapsed into unique sequences by a nearest-neighbor algorithm in which closely related sequences were merged to remove PCR and sequencing errors. Alignment of CDR3 sequences to IMGT reference sequences was used to assign V, D and J gene segments. For a sequence to be retained, a match of at least six nucleotides was required to both a V gene segment and a J gene segment. A rearrangement was called productive if the CDR3 had no stop codons and remained in frame with V and J, and every other rearrangement was called non-productive. CDR3 was defined by IMGT convention, running from the second conserved V-encoded cysteine to the conserved J-encoded phenylalanine. The earlier analysis of 500 to 750 of the donors excluded any sequence lacking an unambiguous match to a single V gene segment. In an earlier analysis of a few hundred of the donors, V segments were called functional above 56.7% productive rearrangements and were called segregating when the between-donor standard deviation exceeded 5%. A statistical classification framework was built to diagnose cytomegalovirus status from the catalog of TCR beta chain sequences. In a later analysis, TCR nucleotide sequences were compared against IMGT/GENE-DB human TR gene sequences so that V and J genes could be assigned. Using the TCRdist pipeline, a later analysis assigned CDR3 sequences along with most-parsimonious VDJ recombination scenarios. In a later analysis, every TCR beta chain was defined by the combination of its CDR3 amino acid sequence and its V-gene family, and reads without a unique V-gene family were dropped. In a later analysis, 500 to 700 highly shared, low-generation-probability nucleotide sequences were removed to address suspected cross-contamination and a sequencing artifact. For each public chain, a later analysis derived a clonal expansion index from normalized ranks of inferred template counts within each repertoire. In a later analysis, generation probabilities were computed with a VDJ recombination model fitted to out-of-frame rearrangements, and the resulting probabilities were checked against IGoR. In a later analysis, hypergeometric tests were used to score TCR-TCR, TCR-HLA and TCR-CMV co-occurrence, with a repertoire-size bias correction applied to TCR pairs. A later analysis estimated false discovery rates by permuting HLA or CMV assignments 20 times. In a later analysis, co-occurring TCRs were grouped using DBSCAN, and TCRdist sequence similarity was added for clustering within HLA-allele-positive subsets. Repertoires with fewer than 30,000 or more than 120,000 public chains, plus five repertoires with anomalous nucleotide sharing, were excluded from co-occurrence clustering. The table comes from immuneACCESS by way of TCRdb, which keeps in-frame sequences with V and J called. Part of the clones is missing from these tables; in studies checked, under half for an unresolved V gene and the rest for unknown reasons. D and trimming come from the DNA, and the V and J calls and clone size come from that table. This sample holds around 80,000 clones; less than 80% were observed only once. The biggest ten clones account for 7.5% to 9.5% of the sample.

The cohort comprised several hundred healthy bone marrow donors. Cohort members were all nominally healthy when sampled, although unrecorded immune exposures were likely present. The donor was CMV seropositive and was included in the group of 250 to 300 seropositive cohort members. A peripheral blood sample was collected from each donor, and TCR beta sequencing was performed on peripheral blood mononuclear cells. The Qiagen DNeasy Blood Extraction Kit was used to extract genomic DNA from the blood cell samples. The sample taken for sequencing was PBMCs. The sequence derives from a man in his forties or fifties in good health and CMV-seropositive. In this chain, TRBV5-1 is recombined with TRBJ2-7, with TRBD2 identical over 9 junction bases. The DNA sequence is TGCGCCAGCAGCTATGGGACTAGCCGCGTCGACGAGCAGTACTTC. Its translation is CASSYGTSRVDEQYF.